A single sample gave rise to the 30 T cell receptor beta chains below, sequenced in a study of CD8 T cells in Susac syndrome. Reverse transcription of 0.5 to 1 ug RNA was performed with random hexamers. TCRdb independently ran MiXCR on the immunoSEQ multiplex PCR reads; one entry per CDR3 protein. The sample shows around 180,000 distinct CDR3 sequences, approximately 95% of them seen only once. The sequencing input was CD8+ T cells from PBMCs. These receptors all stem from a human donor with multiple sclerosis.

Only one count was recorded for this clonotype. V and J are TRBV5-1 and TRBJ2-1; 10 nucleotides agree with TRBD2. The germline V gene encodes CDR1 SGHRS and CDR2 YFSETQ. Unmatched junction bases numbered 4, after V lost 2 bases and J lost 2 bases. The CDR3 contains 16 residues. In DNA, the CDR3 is TGCGCCAGCAGCTTTCGTAGCGGGAGGACCTACAATGAGCAGTTCTTC. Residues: CASSFRSGRTYNEQFF.

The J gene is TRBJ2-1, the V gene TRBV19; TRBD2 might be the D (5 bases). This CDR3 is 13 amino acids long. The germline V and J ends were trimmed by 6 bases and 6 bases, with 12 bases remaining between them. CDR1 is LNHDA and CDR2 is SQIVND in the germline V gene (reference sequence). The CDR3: CASRRGLSNEQFF. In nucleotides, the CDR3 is TGTGCCAGTAGACGTGGACTGAGCAATGAGCAGTTCTTC.

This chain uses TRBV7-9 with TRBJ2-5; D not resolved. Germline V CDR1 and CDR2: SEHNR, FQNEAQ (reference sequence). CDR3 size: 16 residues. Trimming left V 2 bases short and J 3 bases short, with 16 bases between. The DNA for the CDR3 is TGTGCCAGCAGCTTAAGCCGACACCTCCAAGAAGAGACCCAGTACTTC. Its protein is CASSLSRHLQEETQYF.

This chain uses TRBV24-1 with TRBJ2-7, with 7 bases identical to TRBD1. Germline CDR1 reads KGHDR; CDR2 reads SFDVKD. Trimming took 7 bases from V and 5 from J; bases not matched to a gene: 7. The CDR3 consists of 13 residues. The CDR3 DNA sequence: TGTGCCACCAGCACACAGGGGAGCGACGAGCAGTACTTC. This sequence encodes CATSTQGSDEQYF.

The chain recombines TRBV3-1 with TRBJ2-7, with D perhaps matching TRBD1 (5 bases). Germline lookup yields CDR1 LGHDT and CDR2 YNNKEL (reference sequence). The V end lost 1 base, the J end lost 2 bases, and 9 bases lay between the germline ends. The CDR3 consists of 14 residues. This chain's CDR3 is CASSQVTGAYEQYF. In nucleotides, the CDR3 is TGTGCCAGCAGCCAAGTTACAGGCGCCTACGAGCAGTACTTC.

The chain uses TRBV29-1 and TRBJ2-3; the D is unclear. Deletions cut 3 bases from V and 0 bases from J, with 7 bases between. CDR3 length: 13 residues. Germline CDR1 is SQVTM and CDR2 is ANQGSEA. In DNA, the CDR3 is TGCAGCGTTGACGGAATTAGCACAGATACGCAGTATTTT. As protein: CSVDGISTDTQYF.

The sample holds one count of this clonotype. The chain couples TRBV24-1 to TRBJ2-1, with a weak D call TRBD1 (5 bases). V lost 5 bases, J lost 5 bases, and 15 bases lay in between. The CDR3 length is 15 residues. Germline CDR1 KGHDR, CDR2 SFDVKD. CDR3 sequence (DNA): TGTGCCACCAGTGGGGGCGTGGAAACCAACAATGAGCAGTTCTTC. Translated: CATSGGVETNNEQFF.

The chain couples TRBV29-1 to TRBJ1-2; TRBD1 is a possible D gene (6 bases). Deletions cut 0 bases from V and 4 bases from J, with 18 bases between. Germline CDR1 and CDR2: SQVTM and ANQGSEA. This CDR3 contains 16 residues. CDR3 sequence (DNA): TGCAGCGTTGAAGATCCAAACGAACGGACAGTCTATGGCTACACCTTC. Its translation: CSVEDPNERTVYGYTF. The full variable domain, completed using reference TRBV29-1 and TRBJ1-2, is SAVISQKPSRDICQRGTSLTIQCQVDSQVTMMFWYRQQPGQSLTLIATANQGSEATYESGFVIDKFPISRPNLTFSTLTVSNMSPEDSSIYLCSVEDPNERTVYGYTFGSGTRLTVV.

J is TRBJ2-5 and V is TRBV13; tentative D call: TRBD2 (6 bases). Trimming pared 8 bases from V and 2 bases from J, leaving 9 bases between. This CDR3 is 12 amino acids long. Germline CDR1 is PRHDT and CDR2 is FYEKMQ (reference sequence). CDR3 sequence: CASGSGQETQYF. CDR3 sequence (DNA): TGTGCCAGCGGTAGCGGTCAAGAGACCCAGTACTTC.

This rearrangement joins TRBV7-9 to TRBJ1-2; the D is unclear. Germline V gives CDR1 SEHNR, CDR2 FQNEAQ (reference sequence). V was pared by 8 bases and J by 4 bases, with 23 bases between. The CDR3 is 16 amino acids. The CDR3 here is CASLSAMVGVSYGYTF. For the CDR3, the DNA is TGTGCCAGCTTATCTGCGATGGTTGGAGTCAGCTATGGCTACACCTTC.

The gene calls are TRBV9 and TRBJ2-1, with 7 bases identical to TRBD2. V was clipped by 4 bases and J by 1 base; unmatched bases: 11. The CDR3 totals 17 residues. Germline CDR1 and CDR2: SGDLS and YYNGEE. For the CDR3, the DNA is TGTGCCAGCAGCCCAAGGGGTCCGGGAGGATCCTACAATGAGCAGTTCTTC. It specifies CASSPRGPGGSYNEQFF.

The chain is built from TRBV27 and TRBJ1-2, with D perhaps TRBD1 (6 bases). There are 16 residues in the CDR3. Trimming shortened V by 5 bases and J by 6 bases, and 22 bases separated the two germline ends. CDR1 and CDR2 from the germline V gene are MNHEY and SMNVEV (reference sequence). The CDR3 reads CASSPTPWQGHNGYTF. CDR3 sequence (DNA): TGTGCCAGCAGTCCTACCCCCTGGCAGGGGCACAATGGCTACACCTTC.

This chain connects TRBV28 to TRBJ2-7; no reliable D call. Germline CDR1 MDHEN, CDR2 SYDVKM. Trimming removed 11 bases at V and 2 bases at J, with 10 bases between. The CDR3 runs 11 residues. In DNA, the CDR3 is TGTGCCGGTGGCAGCACCTACGAGCAGTACTTC. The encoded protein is CAGGSTYEQYF. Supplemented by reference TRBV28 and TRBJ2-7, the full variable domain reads DVKVTQSSRYLVKRTGEKVFLECVQDMDHENMFWYRQDPGLGLRLIYFSYDVKMKEKGDIPEGYSVSREKKERFSLILESASTNQTSMYLCAGGSTYEQYFGPGTRLTVT.

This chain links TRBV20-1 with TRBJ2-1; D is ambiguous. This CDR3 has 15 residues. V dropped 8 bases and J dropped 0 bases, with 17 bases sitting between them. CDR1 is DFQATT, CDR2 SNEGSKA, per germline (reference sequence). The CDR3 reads CSPVSPPSSYNEQFF. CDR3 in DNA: TGCAGTCCTGTCTCTCCCCCGAGCTCCTACAATGAGCAGTTCTTC.

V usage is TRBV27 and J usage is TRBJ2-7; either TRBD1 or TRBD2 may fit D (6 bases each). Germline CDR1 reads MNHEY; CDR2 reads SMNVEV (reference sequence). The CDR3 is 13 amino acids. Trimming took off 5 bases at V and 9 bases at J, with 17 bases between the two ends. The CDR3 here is CASSPPGAYGQYF. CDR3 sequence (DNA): TGTGCCAGCAGTCCCCCGGGGGCGTATGGGCAGTACTTC.

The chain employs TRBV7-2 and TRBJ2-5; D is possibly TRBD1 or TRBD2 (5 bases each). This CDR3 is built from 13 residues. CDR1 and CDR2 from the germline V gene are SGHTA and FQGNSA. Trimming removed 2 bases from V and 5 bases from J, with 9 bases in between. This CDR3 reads CASSLNRRETQYF. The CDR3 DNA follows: TGTGCCAGCAGCTTAAACAGGAGGGAGACCCAGTACTTC.

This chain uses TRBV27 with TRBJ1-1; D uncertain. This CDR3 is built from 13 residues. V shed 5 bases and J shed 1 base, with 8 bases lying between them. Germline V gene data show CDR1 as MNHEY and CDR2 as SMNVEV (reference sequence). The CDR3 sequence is CASSRASNTEAFF. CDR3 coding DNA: TGTGCCAGCAGTAGGGCTTCGAACACTGAAGCTTTCTTT.

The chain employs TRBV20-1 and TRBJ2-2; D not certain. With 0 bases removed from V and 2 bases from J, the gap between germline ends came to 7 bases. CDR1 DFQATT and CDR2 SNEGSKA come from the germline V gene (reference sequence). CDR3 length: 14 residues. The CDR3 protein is CSARDSRNTGELFF. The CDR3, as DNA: TGCAGTGCTAGAGATTCCAGAAACACCGGGGAGCTGTTTTTT.

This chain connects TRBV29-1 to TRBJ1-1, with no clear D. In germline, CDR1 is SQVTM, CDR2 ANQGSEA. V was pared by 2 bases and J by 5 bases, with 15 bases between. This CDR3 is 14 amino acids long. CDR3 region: CSVESIDRPTEAFF. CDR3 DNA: TGCAGCGTTGAATCGATCGACCGACCAACTGAAGCTTTCTTT.

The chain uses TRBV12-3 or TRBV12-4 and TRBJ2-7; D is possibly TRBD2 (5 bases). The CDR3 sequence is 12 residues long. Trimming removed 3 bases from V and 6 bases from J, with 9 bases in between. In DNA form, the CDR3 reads TGTGCCAGCAGTTTGGATGCGGGCGAGCAGTACTTC. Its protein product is CASSLDAGEQYF.

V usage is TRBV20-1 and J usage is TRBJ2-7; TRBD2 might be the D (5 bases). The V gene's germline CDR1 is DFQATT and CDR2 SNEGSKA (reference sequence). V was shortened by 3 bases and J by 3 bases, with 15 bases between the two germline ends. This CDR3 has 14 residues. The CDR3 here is CSASGSATIYEQYF. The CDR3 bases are TGCAGTGCTAGTGGTAGCGCAACTATCTACGAGCAGTACTTC.

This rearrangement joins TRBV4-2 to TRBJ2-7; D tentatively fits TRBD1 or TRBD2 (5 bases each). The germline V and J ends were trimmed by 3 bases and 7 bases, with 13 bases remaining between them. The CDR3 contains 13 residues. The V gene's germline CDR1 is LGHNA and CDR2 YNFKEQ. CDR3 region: CASSHGNGGEQYF. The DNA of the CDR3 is TGTGCCAGCAGCCACGGGAATGGGGGAGAGCAGTACTTC.

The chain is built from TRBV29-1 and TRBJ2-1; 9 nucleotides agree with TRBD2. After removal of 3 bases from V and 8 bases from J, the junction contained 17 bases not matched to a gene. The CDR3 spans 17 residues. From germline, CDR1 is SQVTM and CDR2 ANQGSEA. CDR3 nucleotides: TGCAGCGTTGAGGACCGCGCCGCGGGAGGGCCTATATATGAGCAGTTCTTC. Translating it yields CSVEDRAAGGPIYEQFF.

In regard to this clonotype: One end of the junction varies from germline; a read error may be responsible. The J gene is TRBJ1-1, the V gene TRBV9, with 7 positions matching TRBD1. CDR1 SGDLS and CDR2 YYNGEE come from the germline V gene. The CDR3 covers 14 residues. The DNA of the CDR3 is TGTGCCAGCAGCCCCCGGGACAGAAACATTGAAGCTTTCTTT. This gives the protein CASSPRDRNIEAFF.

Written as DNA, the CDR3 is TGTGCCAGCAGTCCTAACACCGGGCCCCTTTACGAGCAGTACTTC. It codes for CASSPNTGPLYEQYF. V usage is TRBV27 and J usage is TRBJ2-7; D gene unclear. CDR1 and CDR2 from the germline V gene are MNHEY and SMNVEV (reference sequence). The CDR3 extends over 15 amino acids. V was shortened by 5 bases and J by 4 bases, with 18 bases between the two germline ends.

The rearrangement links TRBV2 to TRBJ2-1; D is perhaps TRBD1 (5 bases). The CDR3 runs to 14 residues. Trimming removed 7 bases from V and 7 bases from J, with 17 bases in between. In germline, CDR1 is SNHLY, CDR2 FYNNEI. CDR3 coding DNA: TGTGCCAGCAACTTAGGGGCAGGGATGAATGAGCAGTTCTTC. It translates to CASNLGAGMNEQFF.

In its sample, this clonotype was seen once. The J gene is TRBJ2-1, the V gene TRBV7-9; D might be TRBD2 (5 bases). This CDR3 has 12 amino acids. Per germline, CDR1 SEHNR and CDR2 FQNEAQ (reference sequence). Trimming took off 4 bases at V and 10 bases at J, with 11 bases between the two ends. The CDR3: CASSSTSSEQFF. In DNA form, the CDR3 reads TGTGCCAGCAGCTCCACTAGTTCCGAGCAGTTCTTC.

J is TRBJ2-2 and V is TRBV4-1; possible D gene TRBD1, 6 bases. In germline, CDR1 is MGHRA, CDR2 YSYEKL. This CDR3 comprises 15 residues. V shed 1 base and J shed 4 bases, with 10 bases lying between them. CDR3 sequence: CASSQGGTFTGELFF. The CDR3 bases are TGCGCCAGCAGCCAAGGTGGGACATTCACCGGGGAGCTGTTTTTT.

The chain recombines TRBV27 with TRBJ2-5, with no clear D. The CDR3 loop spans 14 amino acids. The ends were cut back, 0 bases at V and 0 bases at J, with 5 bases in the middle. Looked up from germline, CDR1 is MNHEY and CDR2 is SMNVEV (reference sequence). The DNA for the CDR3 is TGTGCCAGCAGTTTATCTACGAACCAAGAGACCCAGTACTTC. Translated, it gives CASSLSTNQETQYF.

Here the CDR3 DNA reads TGCAGTGCTCGAGGGAGCTCCTATAATTCACCCCTCCACTTT. Translated: CSARGSSYNSPLHF. The chain recombines TRBV20-1 with TRBJ1-6; D uncertain. Trimming took off 5 bases at V and 0 bases at J, with 8 bases between the two ends. Germline loops: CDR1 DFQATT, CDR2 SNEGSKA (reference sequence). The CDR3 covers 14 residues.